This TCR beta chain came from a study of blood T cell repertoires in COVID-19. Study overall: The United States, Italy and Spain were the sources of the acute and convalescent COVID-19 samples. Sources were T cells, B-cell-depleted T cells, or PBMCs; the material itself was cDNA or gDNA.

As handled by the study authors: Reference gene primers were amplified, and this amplification served to estimate nucleated cell counts. Method: immunoSEQ multiplex PCR; TCRdb's copy keeps in-frame clones and lacks some. That table furnishes V, J and clone size, whereas the DNA furnished D and trimming. This table holds 40,000 to 45,000 clones, 79% found once. This clone has a single count. The CDR3 extends over 13 amino acids. Germline CDR1 is GTSNPN and CDR2 is SVGIG (reference sequence). V lost 4 bases and J lost 7; bases outside the gene matches: 6. The chain has TRBV30 and TRBJ1-2; 10 bases line up with TRBD1. This clonotype originated in a woman aged 80 or over with acute or convalescent COVID-19. Sequenced material: peripheral blood. CDR3 in DNA: TGTGCCTGGAAGGGACAGGGGATAGGTGGCTACACCTTC. Translation gives CAWKGQGIGGYTF.